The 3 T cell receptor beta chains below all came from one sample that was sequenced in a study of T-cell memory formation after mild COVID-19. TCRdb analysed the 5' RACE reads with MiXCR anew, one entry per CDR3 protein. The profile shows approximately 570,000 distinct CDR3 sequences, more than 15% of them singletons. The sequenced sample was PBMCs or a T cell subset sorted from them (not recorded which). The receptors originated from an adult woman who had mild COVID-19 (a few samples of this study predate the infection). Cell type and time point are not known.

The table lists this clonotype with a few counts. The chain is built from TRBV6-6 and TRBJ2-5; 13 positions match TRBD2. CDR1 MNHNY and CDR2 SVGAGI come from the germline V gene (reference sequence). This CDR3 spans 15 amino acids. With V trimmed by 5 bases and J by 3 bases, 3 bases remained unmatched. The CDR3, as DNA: TGTGCCAGCAGTACCACTAGCGGGGGGGAAGAGACCCAGTACTTC. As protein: CASSTTSGGEETQYF.

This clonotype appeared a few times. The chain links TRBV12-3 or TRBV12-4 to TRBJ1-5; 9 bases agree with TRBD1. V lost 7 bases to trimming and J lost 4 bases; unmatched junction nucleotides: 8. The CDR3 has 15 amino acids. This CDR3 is CASISGQGGNQPQHF. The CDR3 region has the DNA TGTGCCAGCATCTCGGGACAGGGTGGGAATCAGCCCCAGCATTTT.

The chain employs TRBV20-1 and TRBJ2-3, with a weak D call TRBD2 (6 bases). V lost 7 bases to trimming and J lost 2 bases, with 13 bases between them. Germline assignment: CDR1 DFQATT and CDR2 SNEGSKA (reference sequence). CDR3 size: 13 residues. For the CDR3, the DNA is TGCAGTGTGTTCGCGGGGATCACAGATACGCAGTATTTT. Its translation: CSVFAGITDTQYF.